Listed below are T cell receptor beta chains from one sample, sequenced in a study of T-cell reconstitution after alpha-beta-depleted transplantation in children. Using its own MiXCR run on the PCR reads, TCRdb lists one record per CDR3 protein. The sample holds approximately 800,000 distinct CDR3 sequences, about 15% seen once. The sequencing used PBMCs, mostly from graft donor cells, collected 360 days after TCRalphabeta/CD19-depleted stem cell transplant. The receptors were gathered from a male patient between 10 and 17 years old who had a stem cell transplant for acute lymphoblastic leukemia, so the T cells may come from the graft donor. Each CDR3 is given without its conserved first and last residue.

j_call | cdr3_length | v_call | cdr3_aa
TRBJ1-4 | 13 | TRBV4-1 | ASSQGRQEREKLF
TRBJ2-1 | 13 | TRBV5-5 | ASGHGDFRTNEQF
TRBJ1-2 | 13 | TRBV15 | ATSNPGYSVYGYT
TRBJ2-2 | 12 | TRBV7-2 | ASNFRASTGELF
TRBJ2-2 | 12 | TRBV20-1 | SARVGTPTGELF
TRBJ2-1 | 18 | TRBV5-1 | ASREWPGSLLAGGYNEQF
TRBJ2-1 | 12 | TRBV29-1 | SVDPRPSYNEQF
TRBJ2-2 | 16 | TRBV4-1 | ASSQGPPRGGSTGELF
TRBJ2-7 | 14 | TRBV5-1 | ASSGEDRGRSYEQY
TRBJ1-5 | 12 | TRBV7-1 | ASSSLTGHHPQH
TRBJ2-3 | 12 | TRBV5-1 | ASSQEWSTDTQY
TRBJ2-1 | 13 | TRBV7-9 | ASSSGQGAYNEQF
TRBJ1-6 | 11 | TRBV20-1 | SARQGAESPLH
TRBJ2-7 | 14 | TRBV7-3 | ASSLGPLAGAHEQY
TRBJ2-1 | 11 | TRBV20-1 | SPSVGSYNEQF